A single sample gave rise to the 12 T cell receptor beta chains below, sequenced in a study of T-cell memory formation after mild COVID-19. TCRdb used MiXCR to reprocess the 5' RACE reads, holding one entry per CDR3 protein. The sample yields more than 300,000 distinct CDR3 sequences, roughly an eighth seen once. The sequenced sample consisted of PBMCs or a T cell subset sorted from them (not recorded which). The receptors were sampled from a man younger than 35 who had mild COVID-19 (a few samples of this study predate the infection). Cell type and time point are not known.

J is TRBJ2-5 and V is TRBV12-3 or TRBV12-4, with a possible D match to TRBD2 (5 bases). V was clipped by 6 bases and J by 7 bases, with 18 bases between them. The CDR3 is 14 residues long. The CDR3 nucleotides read TGTGCCAGCAGACTGGGAGTAATCCGGGGGACCCAGTACTTC. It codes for CASRLGVIRGTQYF.

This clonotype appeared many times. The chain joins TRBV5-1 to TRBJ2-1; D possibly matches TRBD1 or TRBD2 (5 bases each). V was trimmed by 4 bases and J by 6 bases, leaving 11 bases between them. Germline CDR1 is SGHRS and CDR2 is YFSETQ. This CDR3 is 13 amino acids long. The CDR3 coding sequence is TGCGCCAGCAGCCCTCGGGGCGGCAATGAGCAGTTCTTC. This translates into CASSPRGGNEQFF.

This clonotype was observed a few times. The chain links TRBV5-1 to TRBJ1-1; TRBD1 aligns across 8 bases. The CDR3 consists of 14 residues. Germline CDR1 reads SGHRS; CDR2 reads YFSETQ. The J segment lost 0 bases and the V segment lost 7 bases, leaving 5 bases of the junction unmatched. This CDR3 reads CASGQGPMNTEAFF. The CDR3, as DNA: TGCGCCAGCGGACAGGGCCCCATGAACACTGAAGCTTTCTTT.

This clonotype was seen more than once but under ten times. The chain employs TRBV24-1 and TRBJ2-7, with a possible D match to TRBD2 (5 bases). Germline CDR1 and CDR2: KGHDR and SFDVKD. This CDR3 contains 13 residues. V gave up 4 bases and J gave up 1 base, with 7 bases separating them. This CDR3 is CATSERTSYEQYF. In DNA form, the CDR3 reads TGTGCCACCAGTGAGAGGACTTCCTACGAGCAGTACTTC.

CDR3 DNA sequence: TGTGCCAGTAGTAGGGGACAGCCCACCGAGCAGTACGTC. Amino acid sequence: CASSRGQPTEQYV. The chain carries TRBV19 and TRBJ2-7, with 7 bases that match TRBD1. Trimming took 4 bases from V and 6 from J; bases not matched to a gene: 6. In germline, CDR1 is LNHDA, CDR2 SQIVND (reference sequence). The CDR3 runs 13 residues.

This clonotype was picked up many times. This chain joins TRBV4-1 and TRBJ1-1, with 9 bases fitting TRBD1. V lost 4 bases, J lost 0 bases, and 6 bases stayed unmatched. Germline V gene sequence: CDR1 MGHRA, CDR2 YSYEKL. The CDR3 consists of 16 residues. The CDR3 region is CASSPGQGPMNTEAFF. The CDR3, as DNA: TGCGCCAGCAGCCCGGGACAGGGACCCATGAACACTGAAGCTTTCTTT.

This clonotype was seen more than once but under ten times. The CDR3 spells CASSFQGSEETQYF. The CDR3 DNA reads as TGTGCCAGCAGCTTCCAGGGATCGGAAGAGACCCAGTACTTC. This chain connects TRBV7-2 to TRBJ2-5, with D perhaps matching TRBD1 (5 bases). CDR3 size: 14 residues. V lost 3 bases and J 3 bases, leaving 11 bases between the germline ends. CDR1 SGHTA and CDR2 FQGNSA come from the germline V gene.

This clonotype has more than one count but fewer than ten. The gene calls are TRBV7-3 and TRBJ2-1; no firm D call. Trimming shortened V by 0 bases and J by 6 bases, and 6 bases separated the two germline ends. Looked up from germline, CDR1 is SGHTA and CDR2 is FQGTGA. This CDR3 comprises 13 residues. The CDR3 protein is CASSLTLGNEQFF. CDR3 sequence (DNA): TGTGCCAGCAGCTTAACCCTAGGCAATGAGCAGTTCTTC.

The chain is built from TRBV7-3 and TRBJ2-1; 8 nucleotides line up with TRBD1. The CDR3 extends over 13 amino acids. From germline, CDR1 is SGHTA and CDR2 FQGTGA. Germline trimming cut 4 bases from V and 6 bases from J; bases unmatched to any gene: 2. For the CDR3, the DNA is TGTGCCAGCAGCTGGGGACAGGCCAATGAGCAGTTCTTC. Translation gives CASSWGQANEQFF.

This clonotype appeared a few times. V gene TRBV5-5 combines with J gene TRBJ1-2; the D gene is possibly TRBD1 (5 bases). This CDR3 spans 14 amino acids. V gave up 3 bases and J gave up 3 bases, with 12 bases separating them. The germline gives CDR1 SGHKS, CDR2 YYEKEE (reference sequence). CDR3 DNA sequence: TGTGCCAGCAGCTCCCGAACAGGATACTATGGCTACACCTTC. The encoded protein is CASSSRTGYYGYTF.

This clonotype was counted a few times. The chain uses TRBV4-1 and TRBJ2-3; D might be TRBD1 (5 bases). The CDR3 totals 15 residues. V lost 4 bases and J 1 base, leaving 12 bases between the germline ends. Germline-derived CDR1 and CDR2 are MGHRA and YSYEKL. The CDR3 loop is CASSLPGAGTDTQYF. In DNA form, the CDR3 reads TGCGCCAGCAGCCTGCCTGGGGCAGGCACAGATACGCAGTATTTT.

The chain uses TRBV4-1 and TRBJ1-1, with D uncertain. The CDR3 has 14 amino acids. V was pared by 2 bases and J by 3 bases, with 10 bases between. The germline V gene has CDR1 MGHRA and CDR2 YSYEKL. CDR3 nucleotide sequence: TGCGCCAGCAGCCAAACCCGGGAGCACACTGAAGCTTTCTTT. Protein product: CASSQTREHTEAFF.